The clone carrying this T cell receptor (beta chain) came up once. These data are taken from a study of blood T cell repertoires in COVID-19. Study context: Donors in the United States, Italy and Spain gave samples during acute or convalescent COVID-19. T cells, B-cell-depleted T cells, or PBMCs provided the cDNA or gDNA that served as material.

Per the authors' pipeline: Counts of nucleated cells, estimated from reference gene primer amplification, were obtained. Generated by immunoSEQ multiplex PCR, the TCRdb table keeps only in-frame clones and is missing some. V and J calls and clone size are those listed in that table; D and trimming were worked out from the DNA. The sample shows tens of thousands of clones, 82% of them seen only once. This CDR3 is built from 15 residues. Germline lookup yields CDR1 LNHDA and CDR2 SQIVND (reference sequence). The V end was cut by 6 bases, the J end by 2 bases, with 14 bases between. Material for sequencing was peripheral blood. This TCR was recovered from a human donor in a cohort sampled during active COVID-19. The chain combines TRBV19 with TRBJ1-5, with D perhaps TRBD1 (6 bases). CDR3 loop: CASSLTGSGNQPQHF. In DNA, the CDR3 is TGTGCCAGTAGCTTAACAGGGTCGGGCAATCAGCCCCAGCATTTT.